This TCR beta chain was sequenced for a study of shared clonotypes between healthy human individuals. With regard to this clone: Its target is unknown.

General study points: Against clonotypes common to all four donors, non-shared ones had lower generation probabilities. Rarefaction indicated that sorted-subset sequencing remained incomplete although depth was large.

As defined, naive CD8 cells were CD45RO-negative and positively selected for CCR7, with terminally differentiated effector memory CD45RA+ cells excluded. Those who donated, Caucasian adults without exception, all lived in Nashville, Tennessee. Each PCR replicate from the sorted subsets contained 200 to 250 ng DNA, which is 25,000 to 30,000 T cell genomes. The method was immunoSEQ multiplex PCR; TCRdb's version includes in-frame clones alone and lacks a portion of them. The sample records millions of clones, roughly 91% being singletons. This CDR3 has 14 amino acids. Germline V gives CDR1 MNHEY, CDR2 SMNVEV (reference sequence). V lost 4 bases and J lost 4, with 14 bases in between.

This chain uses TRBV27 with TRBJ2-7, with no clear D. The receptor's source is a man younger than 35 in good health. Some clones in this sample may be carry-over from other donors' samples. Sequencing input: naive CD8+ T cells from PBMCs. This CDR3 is CASSSADGLYEQYF. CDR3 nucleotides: TGTGCCAGCAGTTCCGCGGACGGGCTTTACGAGCAGTACTTC.